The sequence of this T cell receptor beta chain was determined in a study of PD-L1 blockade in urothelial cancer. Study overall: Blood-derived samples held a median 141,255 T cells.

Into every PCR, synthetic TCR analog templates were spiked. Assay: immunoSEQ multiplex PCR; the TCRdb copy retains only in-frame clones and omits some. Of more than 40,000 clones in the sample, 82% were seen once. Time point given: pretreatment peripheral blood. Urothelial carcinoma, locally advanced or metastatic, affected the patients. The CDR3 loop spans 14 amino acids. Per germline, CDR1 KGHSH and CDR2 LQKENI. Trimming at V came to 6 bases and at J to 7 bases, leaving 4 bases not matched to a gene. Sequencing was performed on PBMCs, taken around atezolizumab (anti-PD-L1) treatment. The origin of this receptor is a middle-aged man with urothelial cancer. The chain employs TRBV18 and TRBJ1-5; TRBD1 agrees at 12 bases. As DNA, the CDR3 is TGTGCCAGCTCCGGGACAGGGGGCTGGCAGCCCCAGCATTTT. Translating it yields CASSGTGGWQPQHF.